The 30 T cell receptor beta chains below come from one sample, sequenced in a study of blood T cell repertoires in COVID-19. TCRdb's copy holds only in-frame clones and misses some; the assay was immunoSEQ multiplex PCR. The sample consists of roughly 320,000 clones, under 90% of them appearing once. Sequencing used peripheral blood. The receptor set was obtained from a woman aged 30 to 39 with COVID-19, enrolled during active disease.

The chain carries TRBV3-1 (or the pseudogene TRBV3-2) and TRBJ1-2; D remains ambiguous. Between the trimmed V and J ends, which lost 1 base and 0 bases, there was a span of 9 bases. The V gene's germline CDR1 is LGHDT and CDR2 YNNKEL (reference sequence). The CDR3 runs 15 residues. For the CDR3, the DNA is TGTGCCAGCAGCCAAGGATCAACTGCTAACTATGGCTACACCTTC. It translates to CASSQGSTANYGYTF.

The rearrangement uses TRBV4-1 and TRBJ2-1, with 10 bases lining up with TRBD2. CDR3 length equals 17 residues. Germline-derived CDR1 and CDR2 are MGHRA and YSYEKL. V was clipped by 8 bases and J by 8 bases; unmatched bases: 18. CDR3 bases: TGCGCCAGCCGTTTAGCGGGGGGCCAGGGTGTAAAGGATGAGCAGTTCTTC. Protein: CASRLAGGQGVKDEQFF.

This chain uses TRBV6-5 with TRBJ1-1; no definite D call. The CDR3 loop spans 13 amino acids. The germline V gene has CDR1 MNHEY and CDR2 SVGAGI. The V end lost 7 bases, the J end lost 4 bases, and 13 bases lay between the germline ends. CDR3 residues: CASTKEGGTEAFF. The CDR3 coding sequence is TGTGCCAGCACCAAGGAGGGCGGCACTGAAGCTTTCTTT.

In DNA form, the CDR3 reads TGTGCCAGCAGCTTACTGGGCGGGACGGAAAACACCGGGGAGCTGTTTTTT. Translated: CASSLLGGTENTGELFF. The chain has TRBV7-2 and TRBJ2-2, with a possible D match to TRBD2 (6 bases). Germline V gene sequence: CDR1 SGHTA, CDR2 FQGNSA. V was pared by 2 bases and J by 2 bases, with 15 bases between. The CDR3 extends over 17 amino acids.

The V and J genes are TRBV7-9 and TRBJ2-5; 7 nucleotides match TRBD1. CDR1 and CDR2 (germline): SEHNR, FQNEAQ (reference sequence). V shed 5 bases, J shed 2 bases, and the junction held 8 bases outside the gene matches. CDR3 length: 15 amino acids. This CDR3 reads CASSLRDSPQETQYF. The CDR3 coding sequence is TGTGCCAGCAGCCTAAGGGACAGCCCTCAAGAGACCCAGTACTTC.

The chain recombines TRBV7-9 with TRBJ1-5; D call uncertain. V gave up 5 bases and J gave up 4 bases, with 15 bases separating them. This CDR3 comprises 15 residues. Germline V CDR1 and CDR2: SEHNR, FQNEAQ (reference sequence). CDR3: CASSQINTQNQPQHF. CDR3 nucleotide sequence: TGTGCCAGCAGCCAAATCAACACACAAAATCAGCCCCAGCATTTT.

This clone has a single count. V is TRBV2 and J is TRBJ1-5, with D possibly TRBD1 on 6 matching bases. Germline-derived CDR1 and CDR2 are SNHLY and FYNNEI. The CDR3 runs 15 residues. V was cut by 6 bases and J by 6 bases, with 18 bases left in between. The CDR3 nucleotides are TGTGCCAGCAGCCCCCCGGGGGGCGCGAGTCAGCCCCAGCATTTT. This gives the protein CASSPPGGASQPQHF.

This sequence joins TRBV5-6 and TRBJ1-2; 7 positions agree with TRBD1. This CDR3 spans 13 amino acids. CDR1 and CDR2 (germline): SGHDT, YYEEEE. With V trimmed by 4 bases and J by 2 bases, 2 bases remained unmatched. The CDR3 here is CASSRDRNYGYTF. DNA of the CDR3: TGTGCCAGCAGCAGGGACAGAAACTATGGCTACACCTTC.

The chain couples TRBV3-1 (or the pseudogene TRBV3-2) to TRBJ2-5, with TRBD2 matching over 10 bases. The J segment lost 5 bases and the V segment lost 3 bases, leaving 9 bases of the junction unmatched. This CDR3 is built from 16 residues. The germline V gene has CDR1 LGHDT and CDR2 YNNKEL (reference sequence). The CDR3 DNA sequence: TGTGCCAGCAGCCAGGCATCTAGCGGGGGAACGGAGACCCAGTACTTC. Translating it yields CASSQASSGGTETQYF.

The J gene is TRBJ1-3, the V gene TRBV5-1; a possible D gene is TRBD1 (5 bases). Between the trimmed V and J ends, which lost 5 bases and 0 bases, there was a span of 9 bases. This CDR3 has 14 residues. The V gene's germline CDR1 is SGHRS and CDR2 YFSETQ. As DNA, the CDR3 is TGCGCCAGCAGTTCAGGGTCCTCTGGAAACACCATATATTTT. Its translation is CASSSGSSGNTIYF.

The V and J genes are TRBV2 and TRBJ1-4, with 9 positions matching TRBD1. This CDR3 contains 16 residues. The trim removed 2 bases at V and 11 bases at J, leaving 12 bases unmatched. Germline CDR1 SNHLY, CDR2 FYNNEI. The DNA of the CDR3 is TGTGCCAGCAGTGAACAGCGGGACAGGGATTTGGGTAAACTGTTTTTT. Translated, it gives CASSEQRDRDLGKLFF.

This rearrangement joins TRBV18 to TRBJ2-2; 7 positions match TRBD1. The CDR3 is made up of 15 amino acids. The germline V gene encodes CDR1 KGHSH and CDR2 LQKENI. After removal of 5 bases from V and 6 bases from J, the junction contained 9 bases not matched to a gene. The CDR3 loop reads CASSETGVSSGELFF. In nucleotides, the CDR3 is TGTGCCAGCTCAGAAACAGGGGTTTCTTCCGGGGAGCTGTTTTTT.

The chain carries TRBV15 and TRBJ1-5, with D hard to call. V lost 6 bases and J 0 bases, leaving 6 bases between the germline ends. Germline-derived CDR1 and CDR2 are LNHNV and YYDKDF (reference sequence). The CDR3 sequence is 13 residues long. The CDR3, as DNA: TGTGCCACCAGGACAAGTAGCAATCAGCCCCAGCATTTT. This gives the protein CATRTSSNQPQHF.

The chain employs TRBV19 and TRBJ1-6; D gene unclear. From germline, CDR1 is LNHDA and CDR2 SQIVND (reference sequence). The length of the CDR3 is 15 residues. V dropped 0 bases and J dropped 7 bases, with 10 bases sitting between them. The CDR3: CASSIDRGGNSPLHF. In nucleotides, the CDR3 is TGTGCCAGTAGTATAGACCGGGGAGGGAATTCACCCCTCCACTTT.

The rearrangement uses TRBV5-5 and TRBJ2-3; 12 bases fit TRBD2. Per the germline V gene, CDR1 is SGHKS and CDR2 is YYEKEE (reference sequence). The ends lost 1 base at V and 2 bases at J; junction bases unmatched: 8. CDR3 length: 18 residues. The CDR3 coding sequence is TGTGCCAGCAGCTTGACCCGACTAGCGGGGGTGGCCACAGATACGCAGTATTTT. This translates into CASSLTRLAGVATDTQYF.

The chain recombines TRBV7-2 with TRBJ1-2; D might be TRBD1 (5 bases). The V end lost 8 bases, the J end lost 4 bases, and 17 bases lay between the germline ends. The CDR3 consists of 14 residues. CDR1 is SGHTA, CDR2 FQGNSA, per germline. This CDR3 reads CASSRVAGGYGYTF. CDR3 DNA: TGTGCCAGCTCCAGGGTCGCCGGGGGCTATGGCTACACCTTC.

This clone has only a few counts. The chain uses TRBV7-9 and TRBJ2-7; no reliable D call. CDR3 length equals 10 residues. With 5 bases removed from V and 6 bases from J, the gap between germline ends came to 5 bases. Germline loops: CDR1 SEHNR, CDR2 FQNEAQ (reference sequence). The CDR3 sequence is CASSPGEQYF. In DNA, the CDR3 is TGTGCCAGCAGCCCCGGCGAGCAGTACTTC.

The rearrangement joins TRBV21-1 to TRBJ1-6. TRBV21-1 is noted as a pseudogene. The CDR3 totals 16 residues. The CDR3 spells CASSIQNRTPPSPLHF. The CDR3 DNA follows: TGTGCCAGCAGCATACAGAATAGGACTCCCCCCTCACCCCTCCACTTT.

This chain joins TRBV7-2 and TRBJ2-1, with TRBD2 identical over 13 bases. Germline loops: CDR1 SGHTA, CDR2 FQGNSA. V trimming: 1 base; J trimming: 9 bases; junction bases outside the gene matches: 3. CDR3 length: 15 residues. The CDR3 sequence: CASSLELAGGPEQFF. In nucleotides, the CDR3 is TGTGCCAGCAGCTTAGAACTAGCGGGGGGGCCTGAGCAGTTCTTC.

A word on this clone: Other nucleotide sequences from this sample produce the same CDR3. The gene calls are TRBV9 and TRBJ2-7; 10 bases map to TRBD2. Germline V gene data show CDR1 as SGDLS and CDR2 as YYNGEE. This CDR3 is built from 15 residues. The junction had 7 bases not matched to a gene; V was cut back by 5 bases and J by 2 bases. CDR3 protein: CASSPRSGGAYEQYF. CDR3 bases: TGTGCCAGCAGTCCACGAAGCGGGGGGGCCTACGAGCAGTACTTC. Filled out from reference TRBV9 and TRBJ2-7, the complete variable domain reads DSGVTQTPKHLITATGQRVTLRCSPRSGDLSVYWYQQSLDQGLQFLIQYYNGEERAKGNILERFSAQQFPDLHSELNLSSLELGDSALYFCASSPRSGGAYEQYFGPGTRLTVT.

The gene calls are TRBV27 and TRBJ2-3; D is ambiguous. The CDR3 covers 15 residues. Trimming cost V 2 bases and J 2 bases, with 11 bases left between them. The germline CDR1 and CDR2 sequences are MNHEY and SMNVEV (reference sequence). The CDR3 sequence: CASSLSQADTDTQYF. The CDR3 bases are TGTGCCAGCAGTTTAAGCCAGGCCGACACAGATACGCAGTATTTT.

The chain recombines TRBV5-1 with TRBJ1-2; 9 bases line up with TRBD1. The CDR3 sequence is 14 residues long. Germline CDR1 reads SGHRS; CDR2 reads YFSETQ. With 3 bases clipped from V and 8 bases from J, the junction kept 8 bases outside the gene matches. The CDR3 protein is CASSWGQGLDGYTF. The CDR3 DNA reads as TGCGCCAGCAGCTGGGGACAGGGTTTAGACGGCTACACCTTC. Complete variable domain (other parts from reference TRBV5-1 and TRBJ1-2): KAGVTQTPRYLIKTRGQQVTLSCSPISGHRSVSWYQQTPGQGLQFLFEYFSETQRNKGNFPGRFSGRQFSNSRSEMNVSTLELGDSALYLCASSWGQGLDGYTFGSGTRLTVV.

This chain links TRBV19 with TRBJ1-1, with a weak D call TRBD1 (5 bases). Per germline, CDR1 LNHDA and CDR2 SQIVND (reference sequence). The CDR3 is 13 residues long. V was cut by 7 bases and J by 5 bases, with 14 bases left in between. The CDR3 DNA is TGTGCCAGTACCCTCGCCGGGGGAACTGAAGCTTTCTTT. It yields the protein CASTLAGGTEAFF.

The genes are TRBV7-2 and TRBJ1-2; D possibly corresponds to TRBD1 (6 bases). Germline V CDR1 and CDR2: SGHTA, FQGNSA. The CDR3 length is 12 residues. V was cut by 7 bases and J by 5 bases, with 11 bases left in between. CDR3 protein: CASTGASYGYTF. The CDR3 DNA is TGTGCCAGCACAGGGGCTTCATATGGCTACACCTTC.

The CDR3 sequence: CASSLGQGTNYGYTF. DNA of the CDR3: TGCGCCAGCAGCCTAGGACAGGGGACTAACTATGGCTACACCTTC. The genes are TRBV4-1 and TRBJ1-2, with TRBD1 matching over 9 bases. CDR3 size: 15 residues. V trimming: 4 bases; J trimming: 0 bases; junction bases outside the gene matches: 3. CDR1 and CDR2 (germline): MGHRA, YSYEKL.

Comment on this clone: With a much larger clone just one base away, this may be a read error. This chain uses TRBV12-3 or TRBV12-4 with TRBJ1-6, with TRBD1 identical over 8 bases. The CDR3 sequence is 13 residues long. The V gene end was trimmed by 6 bases and the J gene end by 9 bases; junction bases not matched to a gene: 4. The CDR3 DNA reads as TGTGCCAGCAGAACGGGACAGGCTTCACCCCTCCACTTT. It encodes CASRTGQASPLHF.

This chain links TRBV19 with TRBJ1-3; 9 bases line up with TRBD1. Per germline, CDR1 LNHDA and CDR2 SQIVND (reference sequence). The V gene end was trimmed by 7 bases and the J gene end by 0 bases; junction bases not matched to a gene: 7. The CDR3 sequence is 16 residues long. CDR3 amino acids: CASMRGTGTSGNTIYF. The CDR3 DNA reads as TGTGCCAGTATGAGGGGGACAGGGACCTCTGGAAACACCATATATTTT. The full variable domain, in which reference TRBV19 and TRBJ1-3 provide the parts outside the CDR3, is DGGITQSPKYLFRKEGQNVTLSCEQNLNHDAMYWYRQDPGQGLRLIYYSQIVNDFQKGDIAEGYSVSREKKESFPLTVTSAQKNPTAFYLCASMRGTGTSGNTIYFGEGSWLTVV.

The gene calls are TRBV2 and TRBJ1-2; D is ambiguous. Germline-derived CDR1 and CDR2 are SNHLY and FYNNEI. CDR3 length: 14 residues. V lost 7 bases and J lost 5, with 17 bases in between. DNA of the CDR3: TGTGCCAGCAATACCGTCGTTTTGGAGTATGGCTACACCTTC. Its translation is CASNTVVLEYGYTF.

The sample holds one count of this clone. This sequence joins TRBV19 and TRBJ1-1; the D is unclear. V was cut by 1 base and J by 0 bases, with 9 bases left in between. CDR1 is LNHDA and CDR2 is SQIVND in the germline V gene (reference sequence). This CDR3 is built from 15 residues. The CDR3 sequence: CASSIVGAMNTEAFF. The CDR3 region has the DNA TGTGCCAGTAGTATAGTTGGAGCAATGAACACTGAAGCTTTCTTT.

V usage is TRBV19 and J usage is TRBJ2-7; TRBD2 might be the D (5 bases). V was trimmed by 3 bases and J by 0 bases, leaving 6 bases between them. Germline loops: CDR1 LNHDA, CDR2 SQIVND (reference sequence). The CDR3 has 13 residues. CDR3 sequence (DNA): TGTGCCAGTAGTATTCGGGACTCCTACGAGCAGTACGTC. It encodes CASSIRDSYEQYV.